The source of this TCR beta chain is a study of siplizumab effects on memory and regulatory T cells. Trimming cost V 2 bases and J 6 bases, with 14 bases left between them. Germline CDR1 reads MRHNA; CDR2 reads SNTAGT. This CDR3 comprises 15 residues. Per sample, some 93,000 TCR templates were assayed. Using immunoSEQ multiplex PCR, the repertoire was profiled, and TCRdb retains in-frame clones only, with some absent. This table holds over 95,000 clones, roughly 93% found once. Concerning this clone: Antigen: not known.

Points from the study as a whole: Suppression by proliferating Tregs derived from siplizumab cultures was not verified. The apparent diversity of naive T cells exceeded that of memory cells, and naive T cells seemed to make a major contribution to the alloresponse. In siplizumab conditions, mappable alloreactive CD4+ clones averaged about 63% Treg-derived, against 25% to 30% in controls.

The chain has TRBV6-4 and TRBJ1-5; D is perhaps TRBD1 (6 bases). Sequencing used non-Treg CD4+ T cells sorted from blood. The origin of this receptor is a human donor in good health. CDR3: CASSDGGAKFQPQHF. The CDR3 bases are TGTGCCAGCAGTGACGGGGGCGCGAAATTTCAGCCCCAGCATTTT.